This T cell receptor beta chain was identified during a study of blood T cell repertoires in COVID-19. Study-wide background: The United States, Italy and Spain supplied acute and convalescent COVID-19 samples.

The CDR3 runs 15 residues. The germline V and J ends were trimmed by 5 bases and 2 bases, with 16 bases remaining between them. Germline lookup yields CDR1 SGHAT and CDR2 FQNNGV. This clone was seen once. Data came from immunoSEQ multiplex PCR; TCRdb stores just in-frame clones and leaves some out. Of roughly 250,000 clones in the sample, approximately 91% were seen once. The chain combines TRBV11-2 with TRBJ2-7, with D maybe TRBD1 (6 bases). Input material: peripheral blood. The receptor was isolated from a woman under 40 with acute or convalescent COVID-19. CDR3 residues: CASSPSGTPPYEQYF. The CDR3 DNA follows: TGTGCCAGCAGCCCTTCCGGGACACCTCCCTACGAGCAGTACTTC. Supplemented by reference TRBV11-2 and TRBJ2-7, the full variable domain reads EAGVAQSPRYKIIEKRQSVAFWCNPISGHATLYWYQQILGQGPKLLIQFQNNGVVDDSQLPKDRFSAERLKGVDSTLKIQPAKLEDSAVYLCASSPSGTPPYEQYFGPGTRLTVT.